The 14 T cell receptor beta chains below were found in one sample sequenced in a study of CD8+ T cells in alopecia areata. Investigators isolated RNA and reverse transcribed it into cDNA to act as the sequencing template. Libraries were prepared by immunoSEQ multiplex PCR; TCRdb keeps only in-frame clonotypes and omits some of them. Of about 150,000 clones listed, more than 45% were seen once; the top ten hold 15% to 20%. This specimen consisted of CD8+ T cells sorted from blood, obtained at week 0. The receptors derive from a human donor with alopecia areata.

This clone was seen only a few times. V and J are TRBV2 and TRBJ2-7, with D perhaps TRBD2 (6 bases). Germline values: CDR1 SNHLY, CDR2 FYNNEI. The CDR3 runs to 12 residues. V was trimmed by 6 bases and J by 5 bases, leaving 11 bases between them. CDR3 sequence reads: CASSSLADEQYF. The CDR3 coding sequence is TGTGCCAGCAGCTCACTAGCAGACGAGCAGTACTTC.

The genes are TRBV29-1 and TRBJ1-1; 9 bases map to TRBD1. CDR3 length equals 13 residues. Germline loops: CDR1 SQVTM, CDR2 ANQGSEA. J gave up 6 bases and V 6 bases, and 8 bases lay outside the gene matches. As DNA, the CDR3 is TGCAGCGTGAGGACAGGGGAGGGTGCTGAAGCTTTCTTT. Its translation is CSVRTGEGAEAFF.

The table lists this clone with a few counts. The chain carries TRBV7-9 and TRBJ2-3; D not resolved. The CDR3 extends over 14 amino acids. Looked up from germline, CDR1 is SEHNR and CDR2 is FQNEAQ (reference sequence). V was trimmed by 5 bases and J by 2 bases, leaving 11 bases between them. The CDR3 DNA reads as TGTGCCAGCAGCCTACCCGGATCCACAGATACGCAGTATTTT. Amino acid sequence: CASSLPGSTDTQYF.

The genes are TRBV29-1 and TRBJ1-2, with D unresolved. Trimming took 3 bases from V and 5 from J, leaving 10 bases between them. CDR3 size: 12 residues. The germline CDR1 and CDR2 sequences are SQVTM and ANQGSEA. CDR3 nucleotide sequence: TGCAGCGTTGATAGGGAAGAGTATGGCTACACCTTC. Protein: CSVDREEYGYTF.

This chain links TRBV7-6 with TRBJ1-2, with 8 bases fitting TRBD1. V was clipped by 5 bases and J by 7 bases; unmatched bases: 3. The CDR3 length is 12 residues. The germline V gene encodes CDR1 SGHVS and CDR2 FNYEAQ. CDR3 in DNA: TGTGCCAGCAGCCCTGACAGGGGTGGCTACACCTTC. This sequence encodes CASSPDRGGYTF.

J is TRBJ2-7 and V is TRBV6-6, with D unclear. V was pared by 8 bases and J by 3 bases, with 20 bases between. Germline V gene lookup returns CDR1 MNHNY and CDR2 SVGAGI (reference sequence). The length of the CDR3 is 15 residues. CDR3 nucleotide sequence: TGTGCCAGCCATAAACAGAGTGGGATTTTCTACGAGCAGTACTTC. It yields the protein CASHKQSGIFYEQYF.

The chain joins TRBV29-1 to TRBJ2-2; D remains unclear. The V end lost 4 bases, the J end lost 12 bases, and 12 bases lay between the germline ends. The germline V gene encodes CDR1 SQVTM and CDR2 ANQGSEA. CDR3 length: 11 residues. CDR3 sequence reads: CSVVSGGKLFF. DNA of the CDR3: TGCAGCGTTGTGTCCGGTGGGAAGCTGTTTTTT.

The rearrangement uses TRBV30 and TRBJ2-1, with a weak D call TRBD2 (5 bases). V lost 2 bases, J lost 8 bases, and 13 bases lay in between. The CDR3 loop spans 13 amino acids. Germline V lookup: CDR1 GTSNPN, CDR2 SVGIG (reference sequence). Here the CDR3 reads CAWSSGIGDEQFF. The CDR3 coding sequence is TGTGCCTGGAGTTCGGGGATTGGCGATGAGCAGTTCTTC.

The V gene is TRBV5-6, the J gene TRBJ1-1; 8 bases are a match to TRBD1. With V trimmed by 0 bases and J by 14 bases, 12 bases remained unmatched. The CDR3 runs 14 residues. Looked up from germline, CDR1 is SGHDT and CDR2 is YYEEEE. CDR3 coding DNA: TGTGCCAGCAGCTTGGGTGGGACAGGCCCCGTAGGCTTCTTT. This gives the protein CASSLGGTGPVGFF.

This chain uses TRBV7-2 with TRBJ2-5, with D unclear. Germline V gene lookup returns CDR1 SGHTA and CDR2 FQGNSA. V was cut by 5 bases and J by 5 bases, with 21 bases left in between. CDR3 length: 16 amino acids. CDR3 sequence: CASSPWVVGQGETQYF. DNA for the CDR3: TGTGCCAGCAGCCCTTGGGTAGTCGGGCAAGGGGAGACCCAGTACTTC.

This clone has only a few counts. Here the CDR3 DNA reads TGTGCCAGCAGCTCCCCCGACGGCGGGGATACGCAGTATTTT. This encodes CASSSPDGGDTQYF. The chain is built from TRBV7-8 and TRBJ2-3; a possible D gene is TRBD2 (5 bases). CDR3 length: 14 residues. Germline assignment: CDR1 SGHVS and CDR2 FQNEAQ. V was shortened by 4 bases and J by 6 bases, with 14 bases between the two germline ends.

This sequence joins TRBV9 and TRBJ2-3; tentatively, D is TRBD1 or TRBD2 (5 bases each). The germline V gene encodes CDR1 SGDLS and CDR2 YYNGEE. V lost 0 bases to trimming and J lost 0 bases, with 11 bases between them. The CDR3 runs to 16 residues. DNA of the CDR3: TGTGCCAGCAGCGTAGGTAGAGGGGTAAGCACAGATACGCAGTATTTT. As protein: CASSVGRGVSTDTQYF.

V gene TRBV14 combines with J gene TRBJ1-2; no clear D. The germline V gene encodes CDR1 SGHDN and CDR2 FVKESK. Trimming shortened V by 4 bases and J by 6 bases, and 12 bases separated the two germline ends. CDR3 length: 13 amino acids. The CDR3 nucleotides read TGTGCCAGCAGCCTCGCTTTACGGGATGGCTACACCTTC. Its protein is CASSLALRDGYTF.

Here the CDR3 reads CASSPTMTGEAEQYF. Here the CDR3 DNA reads TGCGCCAGCAGCCCCACAATGACAGGGGAAGCCGAGCAGTACTTC. The rearrangement uses TRBV4-3 and TRBJ2-7, with 8 bases aligning to TRBD1. Germline V gene data show CDR1 as LGHNA and CDR2 as YSLEER. This CDR3 region has 15 residues. Unmatched junction bases numbered 11, after V lost 4 bases and J lost 6 bases.